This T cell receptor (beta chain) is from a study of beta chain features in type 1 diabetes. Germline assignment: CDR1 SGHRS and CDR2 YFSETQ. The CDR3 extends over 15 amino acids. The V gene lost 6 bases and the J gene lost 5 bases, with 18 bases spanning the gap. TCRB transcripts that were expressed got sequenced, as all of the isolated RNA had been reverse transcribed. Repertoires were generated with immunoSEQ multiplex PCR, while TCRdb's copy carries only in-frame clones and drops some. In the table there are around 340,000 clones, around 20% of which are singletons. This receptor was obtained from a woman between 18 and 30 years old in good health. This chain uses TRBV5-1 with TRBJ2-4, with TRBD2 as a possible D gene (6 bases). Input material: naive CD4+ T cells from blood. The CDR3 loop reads CASTSLGLGENIQYF. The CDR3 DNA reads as TGCGCCAGCACCTCCCTGGGACTGGGGGAAAACATTCAGTACTTC.